This TCR beta chain was captured in a study of T-cell memory formation after mild COVID-19. Study-wide results and caveats: Pre-infection memory showed some responding clones, and this suggested that cross-reactive memory joined. CD4+ contracting clones lay mainly in CM and EM, CD8+ ones in EMRA. Whether day 37 second-wave clones are SARS-CoV-2-specific was not confirmed.

The germline V gene encodes CDR1 SGHTA and CDR2 FQGTGA. This CDR3 contains 13 residues. Trimming left V 3 bases short and J 4 bases short, with 9 bases between. TCRdb re-called the 5' RACE reads through MiXCR, storing one row per CDR3 protein. The sample contains approximately 580,000 distinct CDR3 sequences, about a fifth of which appear only once. A word on this clonotype: No antigen is known for it.

This receptor was identified in an adult woman who had mild COVID-19 (a few samples of this study predate the infection). Cell type and time point are not known. Sequencing was carried out using PBMCs or a T cell subset sorted from them (not recorded which). The chain links TRBV7-3 to TRBJ1-1; D not certain. The CDR3 nucleotides read TGTGCCAGCAGCTTCGGGGATCCCACTGAAGCTTTCTTT. This sequence encodes CASSFGDPTEAFF.